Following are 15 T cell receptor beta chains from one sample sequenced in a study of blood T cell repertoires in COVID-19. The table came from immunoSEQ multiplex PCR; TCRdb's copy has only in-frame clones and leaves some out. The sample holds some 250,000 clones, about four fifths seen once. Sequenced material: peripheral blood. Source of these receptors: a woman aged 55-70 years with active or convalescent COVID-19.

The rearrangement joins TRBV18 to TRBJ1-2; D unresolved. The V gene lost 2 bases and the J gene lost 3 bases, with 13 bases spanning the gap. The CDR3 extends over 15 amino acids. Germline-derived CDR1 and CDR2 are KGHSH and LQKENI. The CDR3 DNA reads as TGTGCCAGCTCACCAGTTATGTTAGTAGACTATGGCTACACCTTC. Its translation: CASSPVMLVDYGYTF.

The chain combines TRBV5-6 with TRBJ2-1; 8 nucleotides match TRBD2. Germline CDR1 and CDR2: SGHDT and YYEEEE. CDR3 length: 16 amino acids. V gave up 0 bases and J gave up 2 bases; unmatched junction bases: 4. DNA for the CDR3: TGTGCCAGCAGCTTGGCCGGGGGGGCGGCCTACAATGAGCAGTTCTTC. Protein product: CASSLAGGAAYNEQFF.

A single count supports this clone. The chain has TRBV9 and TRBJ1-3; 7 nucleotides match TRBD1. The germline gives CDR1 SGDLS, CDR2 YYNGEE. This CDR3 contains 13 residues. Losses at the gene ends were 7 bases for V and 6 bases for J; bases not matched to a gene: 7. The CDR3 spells CASGRQGQNTIYF. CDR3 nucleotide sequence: TGTGCCAGCGGCCGACAGGGCCAAAACACCATATATTTT.

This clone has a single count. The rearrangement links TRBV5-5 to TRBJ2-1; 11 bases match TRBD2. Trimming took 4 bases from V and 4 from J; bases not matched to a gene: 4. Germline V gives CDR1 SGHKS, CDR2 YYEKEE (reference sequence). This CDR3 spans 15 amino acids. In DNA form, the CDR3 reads TGTGCCAGCAGCATGACTAGCGGGGATTACAATGAGCAGTTCTTC. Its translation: CASSMTSGDYNEQFF.

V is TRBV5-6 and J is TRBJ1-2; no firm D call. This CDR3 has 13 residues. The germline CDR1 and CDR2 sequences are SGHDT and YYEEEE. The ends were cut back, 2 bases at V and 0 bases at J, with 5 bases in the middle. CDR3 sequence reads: CASSFPANYGYTF. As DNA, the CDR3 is TGTGCCAGCAGCTTCCCCGCTAACTATGGCTACACCTTC.

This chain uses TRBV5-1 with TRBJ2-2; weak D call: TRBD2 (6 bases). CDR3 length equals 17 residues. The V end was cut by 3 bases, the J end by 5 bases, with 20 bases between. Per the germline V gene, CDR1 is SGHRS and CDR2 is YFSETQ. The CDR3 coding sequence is TGCGCCAGCAGCTCTATAACTAAGGGACTTCCTACCGGGGAGCTGTTTTTT. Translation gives CASSSITKGLPTGELFF.

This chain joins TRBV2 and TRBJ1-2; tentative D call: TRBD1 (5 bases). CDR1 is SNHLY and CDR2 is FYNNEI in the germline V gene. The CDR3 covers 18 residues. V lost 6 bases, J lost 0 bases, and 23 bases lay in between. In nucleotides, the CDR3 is TGTGCCAGCAGCGAAAGCCCCCGATTGACAGTCACTAACTATGGCTACACCTTC. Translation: CASSESPRLTVTNYGYTF.

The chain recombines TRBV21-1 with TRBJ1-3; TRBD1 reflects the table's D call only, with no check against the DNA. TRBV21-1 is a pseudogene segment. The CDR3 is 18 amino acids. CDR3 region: CASSKGAGERMRGNTIYF. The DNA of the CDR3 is TGTGCCAGCAGCAAAGGCGCAGGGGAAAGAATGCGAGGAAACACCATATATTTT.

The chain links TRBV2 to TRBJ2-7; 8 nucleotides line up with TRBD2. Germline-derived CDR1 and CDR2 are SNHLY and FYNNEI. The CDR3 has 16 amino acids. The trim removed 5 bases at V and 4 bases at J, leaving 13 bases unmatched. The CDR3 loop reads CASSQSQAGDIYEQYF. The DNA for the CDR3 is TGTGCCAGCAGTCAATCCCAAGCGGGGGACATATACGAGCAGTACTTC.

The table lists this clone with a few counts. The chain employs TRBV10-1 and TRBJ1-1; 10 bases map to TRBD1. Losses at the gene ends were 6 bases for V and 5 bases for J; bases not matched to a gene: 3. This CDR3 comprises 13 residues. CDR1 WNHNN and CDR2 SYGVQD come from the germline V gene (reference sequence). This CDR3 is CASSWTGGTEAFF. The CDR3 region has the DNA TGCGCCAGCAGCTGGACAGGGGGAACTGAAGCTTTCTTT.

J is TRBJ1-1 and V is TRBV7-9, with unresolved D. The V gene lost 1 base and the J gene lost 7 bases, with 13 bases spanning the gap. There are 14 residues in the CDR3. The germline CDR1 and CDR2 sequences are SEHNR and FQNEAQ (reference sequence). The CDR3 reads CASSLGSVPSEAFF. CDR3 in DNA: TGTGCCAGCAGCTTAGGTTCAGTGCCCAGTGAAGCTTTCTTT.

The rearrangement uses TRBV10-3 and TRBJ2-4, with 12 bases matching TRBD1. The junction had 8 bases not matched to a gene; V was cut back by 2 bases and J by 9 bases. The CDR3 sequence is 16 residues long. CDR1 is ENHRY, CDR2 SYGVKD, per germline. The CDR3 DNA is TGTGCCATCAGTGAGGGGGGGACAGGGGGCTTTGGCATTCAGTACTTC. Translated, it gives CAISEGGTGGFGIQYF.

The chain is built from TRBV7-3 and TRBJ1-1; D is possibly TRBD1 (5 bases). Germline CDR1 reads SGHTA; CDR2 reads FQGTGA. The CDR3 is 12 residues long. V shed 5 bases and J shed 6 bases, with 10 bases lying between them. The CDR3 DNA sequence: TGTGCCAGCAGCCCGGGGGGGGCTGAAGCTTTCTTT. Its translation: CASSPGGAEAFF. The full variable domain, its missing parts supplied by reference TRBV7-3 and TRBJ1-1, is GAGVSQTPSNKVTEKGKYVELRCDPISGHTALYWYRQSLGQGPEFLIYFQGTGAADDSGLPNDRFFAVRPEGSVSTLKIQRTERGDSAVYLCASSPGGAEAFFGQGTRLTVV.

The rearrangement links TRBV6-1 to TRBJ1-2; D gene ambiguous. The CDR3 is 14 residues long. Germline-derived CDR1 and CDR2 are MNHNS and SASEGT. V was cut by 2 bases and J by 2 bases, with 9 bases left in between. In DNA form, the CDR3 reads TGTGCCAGCAGTGAAACGACAACCAACTATGGCTACACCTTC. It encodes CASSETTTNYGYTF.

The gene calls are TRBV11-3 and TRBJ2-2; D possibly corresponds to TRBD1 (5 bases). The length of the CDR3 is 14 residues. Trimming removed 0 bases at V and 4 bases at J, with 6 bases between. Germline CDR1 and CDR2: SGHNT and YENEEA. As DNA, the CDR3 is TGTGCCAGCAGCTTAGACAGGGTCACCGGGGAGCTGTTTTTT. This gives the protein CASSLDRVTGELFF.